The 30 T cell receptor beta chains given below trace back to one sample, sequenced in a study of cytomegalovirus exposure and HLA in healthy donors. With 60 Vbeta and 13 Jbeta primers, the PCR was carried out. The protocol was immunoSEQ multiplex PCR, while the TCRdb copy is restricted to in-frame clones and leaves out a portion. The data show around 99,000 clones, with 60% to 75% seen just once and roughly 8.2% held by the top ten. Sequencing was performed on PBMCs. The source of these receptors is a man aged 25-40 years in good health and CMV-seronegative.

This clone was seen a few times. The chain employs TRBV28 and TRBJ2-7; TRBD2 matches 7 bases. This CDR3 is built from 15 residues. Germline CDR1 and CDR2: MDHEN and SYDVKM. V lost 9 bases, J lost 3 bases, and 14 bases stayed unmatched. CDR3 loop: CASTGWEGDNYEQYF. CDR3 sequence (DNA): TGTGCCAGTACCGGGTGGGAGGGCGACAACTACGAGCAGTACTTC.

J is TRBJ2-7 and V is TRBV19; tentatively, D is TRBD1 (6 bases). V lost 3 bases to trimming and J lost 4 bases, with 10 bases between them. The germline gives CDR1 LNHDA, CDR2 SQIVND (reference sequence). The CDR3 runs 13 residues. The CDR3 region has the DNA TGTGCCAGTAGTATGGACAGAAATTACGAGCAGTACTTC. It is translated as CASSMDRNYEQYF.

This clone appeared a few times. The rearrangement links TRBV19 to TRBJ1-5; no clear D gene. Germline V gene lookup returns CDR1 LNHDA and CDR2 SQIVND (reference sequence). The CDR3 is 12 amino acids. CDR3 region: CATENSNQPQHF. CDR3 DNA sequence: TGTGCAACTGAAAATAGCAATCAGCCCCAGCATTTT.

J is TRBJ1-5 and V is TRBV19, with 9 nucleotides matching TRBD1. This CDR3 has 17 amino acids. The V gene's germline CDR1 is LNHDA and CDR2 SQIVND (reference sequence). V shed 4 bases, J shed 3 bases, and the junction held 10 bases outside the gene matches. CDR3: CASSNSGTGSSNQPQHF. The CDR3 DNA reads TGTGCCAGTAGTAACTCCGGGACAGGGTCCTCCAATCAGCCCCAGCATTTT.

CDR3 bases: TGTGCCAGCAGCTTGTTGTCCGGGAACACCGGGGAGCTGTTTTTT. It translates to CASSLLSGNTGELFF. The chain couples TRBV5-4 to TRBJ2-2, with D unclear. The CDR3 length is 15 residues. Germline V CDR1 and CDR2: SGHNT, YYREEE (reference sequence). Between the trimmed V and J ends, which lost 1 base and 1 base, there was a span of 8 bases.

V and J are TRBV2 and TRBJ2-4; D may be TRBD2 (6 bases). The V gene lost 6 bases and the J gene lost 8 bases, with 11 bases spanning the gap. Per the germline V gene, CDR1 is SNHLY and CDR2 is FYNNEI. This CDR3 spans 12 amino acids. For the CDR3, the DNA is TGTGCCAGCAGGGAGGGTATGGACATTCAGTACTTC. Amino acids: CASREGMDIQYF.

The chain recombines TRBV29-1 with TRBJ1-1; 11 bases match TRBD1. The CDR3 runs 15 residues. Losses at the gene ends were 5 bases for V and 1 base for J; bases not matched to a gene: 6. CDR1 is SQVTM and CDR2 is ANQGSEA in the germline V gene. The CDR3 DNA reads as TGCAGCGTTCCCGGGACAGGGGGTTGGAACACTGAAGCTTTCTTT. Its protein is CSVPGTGGWNTEAFF.

V usage is TRBV10-3 and J usage is TRBJ1-2; 8 bases align to TRBD1. CDR3 length: 12 residues. The V gene's germline CDR1 is ENHRY and CDR2 SYGVKD. V was pared by 6 bases and J by 8 bases, with 5 bases of the junction left unmatched. The CDR3 reads CAISAGGEGYTF. CDR3 DNA: TGTGCCATCAGCGCAGGGGGCGAGGGCTACACCTTC.

The gene calls are TRBV19 and TRBJ2-1; 7 nucleotides agree with TRBD1. The CDR3 is 13 residues long. Germline CDR1 is LNHDA and CDR2 is SQIVND (reference sequence). V shed 8 bases and J 8 bases; nucleotides not matched to a gene: 9. CDR3 protein: CASSGTAKHEQFF. The CDR3 bases are TGTGCCAGTTCCGGGACAGCGAAGCATGAGCAGTTCTTC.

V usage is TRBV7-3 and J usage is TRBJ2-2; TRBD2 agrees at 10 bases. This CDR3 is built from 15 residues. Germline CDR1 is SGHTA and CDR2 is FQGTGA. Trimming removed 5 bases from V and 6 bases from J; junction bases left unmatched: 6. The CDR3 protein is CASSRTGTSAGELFF. The CDR3 DNA sequence: TGTGCCAGCAGCAGGACCGGGACTAGCGCCGGGGAGCTGTTTTTT.

The J gene is TRBJ2-1, the V gene TRBV4-1; 10 bases align to TRBD2. Germline lookup yields CDR1 MGHRA and CDR2 YSYEKL. Germline trimming cut 2 bases from V and 4 bases from J; bases unmatched to any gene: 5. The CDR3 extends over 16 amino acids. The CDR3 sequence is CASSQSGLAKYNEQFF. The CDR3 DNA is TGCGCCAGCAGCCAATCGGGACTAGCGAAATACAATGAGCAGTTCTTC.

This clone has only a few counts. The chain recombines TRBV10-1 with TRBJ2-2; TRBD1 might be the D (6 bases). The CDR3 totals 14 residues. Germline V CDR1 and CDR2: WNHNN, SYGVQD (reference sequence). V was shortened by 3 bases and J by 4 bases, with 9 bases between the two germline ends. For the CDR3, the DNA is TGCGCCAGCAGTGACGGGACATCCACCGGGGAGCTGTTTTTT. Amino acid sequence: CASSDGTSTGELFF.

The J gene is TRBJ1-6, the V gene TRBV6-5; TRBD1 matches 8 bases. From germline, CDR1 is MNHEY and CDR2 SVGAGI. J lost 6 bases, V lost 4 bases, and 2 bases had no gene match. This CDR3 contains 14 residues. For the CDR3, the DNA is TGTGCCAGCAGTTGGACAGGGAGTAATTCACCCCTCCACTTT. Protein product: CASSWTGSNSPLHF.

J is TRBJ2-1 and V is TRBV6-6; 7 positions match TRBD1. Germline V gives CDR1 MNHNY, CDR2 SVGAGI (reference sequence). J gave up 1 base and V 7 bases, and 4 bases lay outside the gene matches. The CDR3 is 14 amino acids. The CDR3 reads CASNGRGSYNEQFF. The CDR3 nucleotides are TGTGCCAGCAATGGCAGGGGGTCCTACAATGAGCAGTTCTTC.

The chain is built from TRBV29-1 and TRBJ2-3; TRBD1 agrees at 7 bases. This CDR3 is 15 amino acids long. The germline CDR1 and CDR2 sequences are SQVTM and ANQGSEA. V gave up 4 bases and J gave up 5 bases; unmatched junction bases: 12. The CDR3 here is CSVGLQGKYGDTQYF. CDR3 DNA: TGCAGCGTTGGTTTACAGGGGAAATACGGAGATACGCAGTATTTT.

CDR3 coding DNA: TGTGCCAGCAGTGAAGGGCTAGCGGGACCCTACGAGCAGTACTTC. As protein: CASSEGLAGPYEQYF. The chain recombines TRBV6-1 with TRBJ2-5; TRBD2 matches at 9 bases. TRBJ2-7 matches the DNA end more closely, so the J call is doubtful. This CDR3 comprises 15 residues. The V gene's germline CDR1 is MNHNS and CDR2 SASEGT.

Of note for this clone: Other DNA sequences in this sample translate to the same CDR3. The chain links TRBV7-6 to TRBJ1-2, with 9 bases lining up with TRBD1. The CDR3 runs 14 residues. Germline V lookup: CDR1 SGHVS, CDR2 FNYEAQ. V gave up 5 bases and J gave up 2 bases; unmatched junction bases: 3. The CDR3 DNA sequence: TGTGCCAGCAGCCCCGGACAGGGGAACTATGGCTACACCTTC. Protein product: CASSPGQGNYGYTF.

The chain employs TRBV5-6 and TRBJ2-1; 7 bases map to TRBD1. J gave up 6 bases and V 3 bases, and 9 bases lay outside the gene matches. The CDR3 totals 15 residues. Germline V CDR1 and CDR2: SGHDT, YYEEEE. The DNA for the CDR3 is TGTGCCAGCAGCTCACCTAGACAGGGCGTCAATGAGCAGTTCTTC. This encodes CASSSPRQGVNEQFF.

In its sample, this clone was seen a few times. The CDR3 loop is CSAGTGKYF. CDR3 DNA: TGCAGTGCCGGGACAGGGAAGTATTTT. The chain links TRBV20-1 to TRBJ2-3, with 9 bases aligning to TRBD1. Germline V CDR1 and CDR2: DFQATT, SNEGSKA (reference sequence). The junction had 2 bases not matched to a gene; V was cut back by 6 bases and J by 13 bases. The CDR3 loop spans 9 amino acids.

The V gene is TRBV30, the J gene TRBJ2-7; 8 bases are a match to TRBD1. V was pared by 8 bases and J by 0 bases, with 15 bases of the junction left unmatched. The germline V gene has CDR1 GTSNPN and CDR2 SVGIG (reference sequence). The CDR3 extends over 16 amino acids. CDR3 DNA: TGTGCCCACGAAAGACTCCGAGACAGGGGCTCCTACGAGCAGTACTTC. Translated, it gives CAHERLRDRGSYEQYF.

This clone was found once. The chain carries TRBV7-9 and TRBJ2-1; TRBD2 aligns across 13 bases. This CDR3 spans 15 amino acids. Per the germline V gene, CDR1 is SEHNR and CDR2 is FQNEAQ (reference sequence). The V segment lost 4 bases and the J segment 9 bases; nucleotides outside the gene matches: 6. For the CDR3, the DNA is TGTGCCAGCAGCTCATCGGGACTAGCGGGAACTGAGCAGTTCTTC. This sequence encodes CASSSSGLAGTEQFF.

This chain links TRBV6-5 with TRBJ1-1, with a tentative D call TRBD1 (5 bases). Trimming removed 4 bases from V and 6 bases from J, with 12 bases in between. The CDR3 spans 13 residues. Germline V CDR1 and CDR2: MNHEY, SVGAGI. As DNA, the CDR3 is TGTGCCAGCAGTTCGTACCAGGGTGCTGAAGCTTTCTTT. Translating it yields CASSSYQGAEAFF.

The chain links TRBV9 to TRBJ1-5, with D possibly TRBD1 on 5 matching bases. With 3 bases removed from V and 5 bases from J, the gap between germline ends came to 12 bases. The CDR3 runs 14 residues. Germline CDR1 is SGDLS and CDR2 is YYNGEE. The CDR3 is CASSAFPGDQPQHF. The DNA of the CDR3 is TGTGCCAGCAGCGCCTTTCCGGGGGATCAGCCCCAGCATTTT.

The chain combines TRBV27 with TRBJ2-1; 11 bases are a match to TRBD2. Trimming cost V 4 bases and J 4 bases; bases outside gene matches: 9. The CDR3 has 17 amino acids. Germline lookup yields CDR1 MNHEY and CDR2 SMNVEV (reference sequence). The CDR3 loop is CASSSWASGRLYNEQFF. CDR3 coding DNA: TGTGCCAGCAGTTCCTGGGCTAGCGGGAGGCTTTACAATGAGCAGTTCTTC.

The chain recombines TRBV5-4 with TRBJ2-2, with 7 bases identical to TRBD1. Trimming removed 4 bases from V and 0 bases from J; junction bases left unmatched: 15. This CDR3 has 19 residues. In germline, CDR1 is SGHNT, CDR2 YYREEE (reference sequence). CDR3 loop: CASSIPPPDRAPNTGELFF. Here the CDR3 DNA reads TGTGCCAGCAGCATTCCCCCCCCAGACAGGGCCCCGAACACCGGGGAGCTGTTTTTT.

This chain connects TRBV28 to TRBJ1-3; D not certain. Germline V gene lookup returns CDR1 MDHEN and CDR2 SYDVKM. Trimming took 8 bases from V and 0 from J, leaving 11 bases between them. The CDR3 has 14 amino acids. The CDR3 reads CASLPLGSGNTIYF. CDR3 DNA: TGTGCCAGCCTTCCTCTAGGCTCTGGAAACACCATATATTTT.

J is TRBJ2-3 and V is TRBV6-1; 8 nucleotides agree with TRBD1. CDR1 is MNHNS and CDR2 is SASEGT in the germline V gene. This CDR3 has 14 amino acids. V lost 6 bases and J lost 4; bases outside the gene matches: 6. The CDR3 spells CASSRQGIADTQYF. The CDR3 nucleotides read TGTGCCAGCAGCCGACAGGGGATCGCAGATACGCAGTATTTT.

J is TRBJ2-7 and V is TRBV25-1; D gene uncertain. The V gene lost 5 bases and the J gene lost 1 base, with 12 bases spanning the gap. From germline, CDR1 is MGHDK and CDR2 SYGVNS. CDR3 length: 14 amino acids. The CDR3 reads CASSLSSGSYEQYF. The CDR3 nucleotides read TGTGCCAGCAGTCTCTCGTCGGGTTCCTACGAGCAGTACTTC.

The V and J genes are TRBV25-1 and TRBJ2-5; 9 nucleotides align to TRBD2. The V gene's germline CDR1 is MGHDK and CDR2 SYGVNS. The CDR3 is 17 residues long. J lost 1 base, V lost 1 base, and 7 bases had no gene match. CDR3 in DNA: TGTGCCAGCAGTGAATCTAGTGGCGGGGGGGCCCAAGAGACCCAGTACTTC. This translates into CASSESSGGGAQETQYF.

This chain joins TRBV2 and TRBJ2-1; the match to TRBD2 covers 10 bases. Germline lookup yields CDR1 SNHLY and CDR2 FYNNEI. The CDR3 runs to 14 residues. V dropped 7 bases and J dropped 2; count of bases not matched to a gene: 2. CDR3 loop: CASTGLATYNEQFF. The CDR3 DNA follows: TGTGCCAGCACGGGACTAGCGACCTACAATGAGCAGTTCTTC.